Presented here are 5 T cell receptor beta chains from one specimen sequenced in a study of blood T cell repertoires in COVID-19. Sequencing used immunoSEQ multiplex PCR; TCRdb keeps in-frame clones, though not all of them. Of 170,000 or so clones listed, 75% to 90% were seen once; the top ten hold approximately 6.2%. The sample consisted of PBMCs or T cells enriched from blood (not recorded which). These receptors were collected from a man aged 40-50 years who had recovered from COVID-19.

The chain links TRBV3-1 (or the pseudogene TRBV3-2) to TRBJ2-7; possibly TRBD1 for D (6 bases). The CDR3 sequence is 12 residues long. Per the germline V gene, CDR1 is LGHDT and CDR2 is YNNKEL (reference sequence). V shed 4 bases and J shed 5 bases, with 9 bases lying between them. The CDR3 nucleotides are TGTGCCAGCAGCCTACAGGGTAACGAGCAGTACTTC. Translating gives CASSLQGNEQYF.

This clone was observed a few times. This chain joins TRBV18 and TRBJ2-3; 13 bases are shared with TRBD2. After removal of 0 bases from V and 5 bases from J, the junction contained 2 bases not matched to a gene. There are 16 residues in the CDR3. CDR1 is KGHSH, CDR2 LQKENI, per germline. The CDR3 bases are TGTGCCAGCTCACCACCGGGACTAGCGGGAAAAGATACGCAGTATTTT. Protein product: CASSPPGLAGKDTQYF.

The chain uses TRBV7-9 and TRBJ1-1, with 9 bases fitting TRBD1. V trimming: 2 bases; J trimming: 1 base; junction bases outside the gene matches: 14. The CDR3 sequence is 19 residues long. From germline, CDR1 is SEHNR and CDR2 FQNEAQ (reference sequence). The CDR3 region is CASSLFARRQGGRNTEAFF. In DNA form, the CDR3 reads TGTGCCAGCAGCTTATTCGCCCGAAGACAGGGGGGAAGGAACACTGAAGCTTTCTTT.

V usage is TRBV3-1 (or the pseudogene TRBV3-2) and J usage is TRBJ2-1, with D perhaps TRBD1 (5 bases). Germline V CDR1 and CDR2: LGHDT, YNNKEL (reference sequence). V gave up 0 bases and J gave up 6 bases, with 15 bases separating them. The CDR3 totals 16 residues. The DNA of the CDR3 is TGTGCCAGCAGCCAAGATCAGGGTACGTCCCTCAATGAGCAGTTCTTC. Its translation: CASSQDQGTSLNEQFF.

The chain joins TRBV3-1 (or the pseudogene TRBV3-2) to TRBJ1-1; TRBD1 is a possible D gene (5 bases). Deletions cut 10 bases from V and 5 bases from J, with 20 bases between. The CDR3 totals 14 residues. From germline, CDR1 is LGHDT and CDR2 YNNKEL (reference sequence). The chain's CDR3 is CATRGGVGDTEAFF. Written as DNA, the CDR3 is TGTGCCACCCGCGGGGGGGTAGGAGATACTGAAGCTTTCTTT.